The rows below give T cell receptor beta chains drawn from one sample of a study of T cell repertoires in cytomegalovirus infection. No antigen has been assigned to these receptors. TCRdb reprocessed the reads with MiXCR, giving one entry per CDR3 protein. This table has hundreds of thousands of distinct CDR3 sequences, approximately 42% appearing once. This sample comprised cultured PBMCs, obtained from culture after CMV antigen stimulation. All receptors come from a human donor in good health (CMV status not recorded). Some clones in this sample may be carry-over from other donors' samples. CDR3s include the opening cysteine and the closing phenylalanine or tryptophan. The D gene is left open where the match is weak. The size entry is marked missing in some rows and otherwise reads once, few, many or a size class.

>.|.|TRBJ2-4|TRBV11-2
TGTGCCAGCAGCTTTAAGGCTAGACTGTACTTC
CASSFKARLYF
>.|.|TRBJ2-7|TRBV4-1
TGCGCCAGCAGCCAAGAGGGGCCCTCGGAGCAGTACTTC
CASSQEGPSEQYF
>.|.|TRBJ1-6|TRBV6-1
TGTGCCAGCAGCGCTAGTACCCCTCATAATTCACCCCTCCACTTT
CASSASTPHNSPLHF
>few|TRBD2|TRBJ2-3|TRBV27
TGTGCCAGCAGCGGGACTAGCAGCACAGATACGCAGTATTTT
CASSGTSSTDTQYF
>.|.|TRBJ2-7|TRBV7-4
TGTGCCAGCAGCACGTGGAGCGACGAGCAGTACTTC
CASSTWSDEQYF
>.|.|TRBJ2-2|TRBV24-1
TGTGCCACCAGTGGTTCAAGCGCCGCGAACACCGGGGAGCTGTTTTTT
CATSGSSAANTGELFF
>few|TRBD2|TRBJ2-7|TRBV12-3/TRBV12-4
TGTGCCAGCAGTTCCCAAAATGTACTAGCGGGATTTCGGTACGAGCAGTACTTC
CASSSQNVLAGFRYEQYF
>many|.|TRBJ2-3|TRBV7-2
TGTGCCAGCAGCCCAATGGGGGCCTCGGGAGATACGCAGTATTTT
CASSPMGASGDTQYF
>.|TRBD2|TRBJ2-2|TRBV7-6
TGTGCCAGCAGCTCCAGACCGATAGAGGCGGGAGTTAGCAACGGGGAGCTGTTTTTT
CASSSRPIEAGVSNGELFF
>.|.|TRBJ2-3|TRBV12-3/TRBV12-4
TGTGCCAGCAGCCTAGTGGTCGACGTCCCAGATACGCAGTATTTT
CASSLVVDVPDTQYF
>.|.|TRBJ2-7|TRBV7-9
TGTGCCAGCAGCCCACTACCGTCCCCGGGGGCCTCCTACGAGCAGTACTTC
CASSPLPSPGASYEQYF
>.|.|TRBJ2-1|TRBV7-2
TGTGCCAGCAGCTTAGGCGGGTTTTTAGAGCAGTTCTTC
CASSLGGFLEQFF
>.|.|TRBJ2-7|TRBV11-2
TGTGCCAGCAGCCCTGGAAGGTACGAGCAGTACTTC
CASSPGRYEQYF
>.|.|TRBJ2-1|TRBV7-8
TGTGCCAGCAGCTCAAGGGGCTCCTACAATGAGCAGTTCTTC
CASSSRGSYNEQFF
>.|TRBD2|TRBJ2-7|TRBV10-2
TGCGCCAGCAGCTTAGCGGGGGGTTACAACGAGCAGTACTTC
CASSLAGGYNEQYF
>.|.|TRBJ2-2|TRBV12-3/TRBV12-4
TGTGCCAGCAGTTTCCAGGGGTTTGCCGGGGAGCTGTTTTTT
CASSFQGFAGELFF
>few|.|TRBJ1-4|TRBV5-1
TGCGCCAGCAGTGAAGGGGCGCAGGTGAAACTGTTTTTT
CASSEGAQVKLFF
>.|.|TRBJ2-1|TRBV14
TGTGCCAGCAGCCAAGTGGGGGCAGGTGAGCAGTTCTTC
CASSQVGAGEQFF
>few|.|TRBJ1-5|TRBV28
TGTGCCAGCAAGACCCTGGCGGGCGCTTATAGCAATCAGCCCCAGCATTTT
CASKTLAGAYSNQPQHF
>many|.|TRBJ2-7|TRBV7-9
TGTGCCAGCAGCTTATTCTACGAGCAGTACTTC
CASSLFYEQYF
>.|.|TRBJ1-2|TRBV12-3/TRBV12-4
TGTGCCAGATGTATTCTCGGTGGGCCGGACATCCATTTCTATGGCTACACCTTC
CARCILGGPDIHFYGYTF
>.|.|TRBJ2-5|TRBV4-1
TGCGCCAGCAGCCAAGTTCTAGCACAAGAGACCCAGTACTTC
CASSQVLAQETQYF
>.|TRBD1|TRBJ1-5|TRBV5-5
TGTGCCAGCAGCAAACAGGGGTATAGCAATCAGCCCCAGCATTTT
CASSKQGYSNQPQHF
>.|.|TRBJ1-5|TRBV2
TGTGCCAGCAGCCCGGCGTCGGGTAGCAATCAGCCCCAGCATTTT
CASSPASGSNQPQHF
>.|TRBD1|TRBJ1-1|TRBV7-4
TGTGCCAGCAGCCCTAGGGCCGTAACAGGGGGGGGAAGTGAAGCTTTCTTT
CASSPRAVTGGGSEAFF
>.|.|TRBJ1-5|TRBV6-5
TGTGCCAGCAGTCGGCGTTTCAATCAGCCCCAGCATTTT
CASSRRFNQPQHF
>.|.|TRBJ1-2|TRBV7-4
TGTGCCGCCTTGAGGGCCGGTAACTATGGCTACACCTTC
CAALRAGNYGYTF
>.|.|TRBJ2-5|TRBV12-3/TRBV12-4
TGTGCCAGCAGTTCCTCTAGGAGGGAGACCCAGTACTTC
CASSSSRRETQYF
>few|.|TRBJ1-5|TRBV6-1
TGTGCCAGCAGTGATATGGACTATAGCAATCAGCCCCAGCATTTT
CASSDMDYSNQPQHF
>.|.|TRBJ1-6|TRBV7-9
TGTGCCAGCAGCTCCTACCCAGGGAATTCATCCCTCCACTTT
CASSSYPGNSSLHF
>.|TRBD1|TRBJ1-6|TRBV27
TGTGCCAGCAGTCCGCCGGGACAGGGAATCTCACCCCTCCACTTT
CASSPPGQGISPLHF
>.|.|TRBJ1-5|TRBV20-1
TGCAGTGCTAGACTGTCTCCGGGGGTAGGTCAGCCCCAGCATTTT
CSARLSPGVGQPQHF
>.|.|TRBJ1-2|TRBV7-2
TGTGCCAGCAGCCAAGCCCTAGAATCCTATGGCTACACCTTC
CASSQALESYGYTF
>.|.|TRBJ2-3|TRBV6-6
TGTGCCAGCACCCCCCTTATGGGAGATACGCAGTATTTT
CASTPLMGDTQYF
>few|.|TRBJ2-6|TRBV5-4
TGTGCCAGCAGCTTGGCCCTATTGGGCTTCGACTCTGGGGCCAACGTCCTGACTTTC
CASSLALLGFDSGANVLTF
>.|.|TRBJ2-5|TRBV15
TGTGCCACCAGCAGAGATCTGGGCTGGGAGACCCAGTACTTC
CATSRDLGWETQYF
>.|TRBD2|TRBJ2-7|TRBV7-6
TGTGCCAGCAGCCAAACTAGCGGGGGGCCTTACGAGCAGTACTTC
CASSQTSGGPYEQYF
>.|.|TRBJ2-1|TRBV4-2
TGTGCCAGCAGCCAAGAGGTAGGCGGATTTGGTAACAATGAGCAGTTCTTC
CASSQEVGGFGNNEQFF
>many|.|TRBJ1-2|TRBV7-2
TGTGCCAGCAGCCCATACACAGGGAACTATGGCTACACCTTC
CASSPYTGNYGYTF